This T cell receptor beta chain was recorded in a study of beta chain features in type 1 diabetes (dated by TCRdb to 2016 to 2019). About the investigation overall: Mean age, gender distribution, total cell number and subset yield were not different between patients and healthy donors. A total of over 95,000,000 sorted cells were examined across all samples, and RNA yield correlated strongly with the number of cells per subset. In the study, TCRB repertoires of sorted circulating CD4+ T cell subsets from recently diagnosed type 1 diabetes patients were compared with those of matched healthy donors. Naive and central memory subsets were obtained from all 30 or so donors, but regulatory and stem cell-like memory subsets were isolated from only 8 patients and 8 healthy donors. The paper's findings and limits, for the study overall: The naive, central memory and regulatory TCRB repertoires appeared to resemble one another more closely among patients than among healthy donors. HLA sub-analyses involved small numbers of individuals, so any influence of HLA type on TCRB rearrangement remained unresolved. In all four CD4+ subsets, TCRB CDR3 length was moderately but significantly shorter in type 1 diabetes patients. At VDJ recombination sites, type 1 diabetes patients had fewer insertions and more deleted nucleotides, which implies abnormalities in thymic rearrangement. Because cDNA was sequenced instead of genomic DNA, activated cells with high expression could be over-represented, although the groups did not differ in activation or CD3 levels. Shorter templates might have been favored by PCR, but patient and control samples were amplified and corrected together, so both groups would have been affected equally by any skew.

The High Capacity cDNA Reverse Transcription Kit was used to reverse transcribe all of the isolated RNA, meaning that expressed TCRB transcripts were what got sequenced. Deep immunoSEQ sequencing was performed on naive, central memory and regulatory T cell samples, with an average of around 3.4 million total reads per sample. Sorted cells were lysed in RLT buffer and RNA was extracted with DNase-treated RNeasy Micro or Mini kits, depending on cell number. Each cell subset was processed on its own to prevent cross-contamination, while patient and healthy donor samples were processed together. The immunoSEQ multiplex PCR was used to amplify TCRB sequences from cDNA, yielding 87-bp fragments that span the CDR3 region. Amplicons were sequenced on the Illumina HiSeq platform. As for the authors' bioinformatics: Synthetic template baselines were used to correct PCR bias computationally, reads within Hamming distance 2 were collapsed, and singletons that could not be merged were discarded. Reads were aligned to IMGT to assign V, D and J genes, CDR3 length, and insertions or deletions at six rearrangement sites. Clonotype counts were normalized to sorted cell number within each subset before computing true diversity and Gini coefficients with the tcR R package. Repertoire sharing was quantified using the overlap coefficient calculated on TCRB nucleotide sequences. Out-of-frame TCRB sequences from naive cells were analyzed to stand in for the pre-selection repertoire. Held by TCRdb, this immuneACCESS table contains in-frame sequences only and omits some clones. Under half of the omission traces to an unresolved V gene where checked; the cause of the rest is unknown. V and J calls and clone size come straight from that table; D and trimming were deduced from the DNA. The sample contains hundreds of thousands of clones, over 12% of them found a single time. 0.03% to 0.04% of the sample goes to the ten largest clones.

This clone was seen more than once but under ten times. It lacks a known antigen. No base qualities exist here, and no much larger clone lies one base off it. Each donor gave one peripheral blood draw, about 110 mL on average, collected into heparinised tubes. A BD FACSAria II and a panel including CD45RO, CCR7, CD25, CD127, CD95 and CD27 were used to sort naive, central memory, regulatory and stem cell-like memory CD4+ T cells. Every sorted population had a purity above 95%. PBMCs were isolated immediately by Lymphoprep density gradient centrifugation and stained directly without culture. So that batch effects would be minimized, each experiment stained and sorted samples in pairs, pairing one healthy donor with one patient. Deletion took 3 bases off V and 3 bases off J, with a span of 18 bases between the germline ends. From the germline V gene, CDR1 is SQVTM and CDR2 is ANQGSEA. The CDR3 numbers 15 residues from cysteine through phenylalanine. The sequence is cut down to CDR3 DNA, 45 bases in frame from base 1.

Recombination connected TRBV29-1 to TRBJ2-7; the D gene is possibly TRBD1 or TRBD2, with 6 bases matching each. Material: naive CD4+ T cells from blood. Sample cell subset or site, as interpreted from the label and publication: true naive CD4+ T cells. This TCR was recovered from a man aged 18 to 30 with type 1 diabetes. The CDR3 reads CSVESAGRGLYEQYF. The DNA is as follows: TGCAGCGTTGAGTCAGCGGGCAGGGGACTCTACGAGCAGTACTTC.